This T cell receptor beta chain was sequenced during a study of identical twins. Whole-study results and caveats: Models predicted less out-of-frame TCR alpha sharing in monozygotic twins than was found. The abundant beta clonotypes from cord blood had fewer insertions, and memory repertoires had none of this.

About this clonotype itself: Its antigen is not identified.

Everyone who donated was a healthy Caucasian. This CDR3 has 16 amino acids. Trimming left V 8 bases short and J 3 bases short, with 22 bases between. The V gene's germline CDR1 is KGHDR and CDR2 SFDVKD. TCRdb independently ran MiXCR on the 5' RACE reads; one entry per CDR3 protein. The sample yields about 1.7 million distinct CDR3 sequences, 25% to 35% seen once. This clonotype was sampled from a newborn girl in good health. The V gene is TRBV24-1, the J gene TRBJ2-7, with D maybe TRBD2 (6 bases). Source material: cord blood. In DNA, the CDR3 is TGTGCCACCAAACGGGAACTCCGGGACTTTTTCTACGAGCAGTACTTC. Translated: CATKRELRDFFYEQYF.